The 14 T cell receptor beta chains listed next were all sequenced from one sample in a study of CD8 T cells in ankylosing spondylitis. TCRdb ran MiXCR on the 5' RACE reads and lists one entry per CDR3 protein. The sample records around 330,000 distinct CDR3 sequences, under 14% being singletons. The sequenced material came from blood, either unsorted or a sorted T cell fraction (not recorded which). Every receptor here comes from a female donor with ankylosing spondylitis or in good health (not recorded which).

This clonotype came up many times. V usage is TRBV5-1 and J usage is TRBJ2-2; the match to TRBD1 covers 9 bases. This CDR3 is built from 15 residues. Per germline, CDR1 SGHRS and CDR2 YFSETQ. Trimming cost V 0 bases and J 4 bases; bases outside gene matches: 1. CDR3 in DNA: TGCGCCAGCAGCTTGGTACAGGGGGCCACCGGGGAGCTGTTTTTT. It specifies CASSLVQGATGELFF. The variable domain in full, with the rest retrieved from reference TRBV5-1 and TRBJ2-2, is KAGVTQTPRYLIKTRGQQVTLSCSPISGHRSVSWYQQTPGQGLQFLFEYFSETQRNKGNFPGRFSGRQFSNSRSEMNVSTLELGDSALYLCASSLVQGATGELFFGEGSRLTVL.

This clonotype was recorded many times. This chain connects TRBV25-1 to TRBJ2-7; perhaps TRBD1 as D (6 bases). The CDR3 contains 13 residues. V lost 3 bases to trimming and J lost 4 bases, with 10 bases between them. Looked up from germline, CDR1 is MGHDK and CDR2 is SYGVNS. This CDR3 reads CASSEGARYEQYF. The CDR3 bases are TGTGCCAGCAGTGAGGGGGCCAGGTACGAGCAGTACTTC.

The rearrangement links TRBV5-1 to TRBJ2-7, with D uncertain. Trimming took 0 bases from V and 2 from J, leaving 18 bases between them. The germline gives CDR1 SGHRS, CDR2 YFSETQ. There are 17 residues in the CDR3. For the CDR3, the DNA is TGCGCCAGCAGCTTGGCCGTTTCCCAGAAGGATCCCTACGAGCAGTACTTC. The encoded protein is CASSLAVSQKDPYEQYF.

This clonotype occurred many times. The chain employs TRBV6-1 and TRBJ2-5; possible D gene TRBD2, 6 bases. Trimming stripped 3 bases from V and 5 bases from J, with 13 bases between. CDR1 and CDR2 from the germline V gene are MNHNS and SASEGT. This CDR3 comprises 14 residues. Here the CDR3 reads CASSEFAGRETQYF. In DNA, the CDR3 is TGTGCCAGCAGTGAGTTCGCGGGGAGGGAGACCCAGTACTTC.

The gene calls are TRBV20-1 and TRBJ2-3, with 9 bases fitting TRBD2. Germline loops: CDR1 DFQATT, CDR2 SNEGSKA (reference sequence). Trimming cost V 5 bases and J 1 base; bases outside gene matches: 7. The CDR3 is 15 residues long. The CDR3 nucleotides read TGCAGTGCTGCTCACCGGACTAGCGGCACAGATACGCAGTATTTT. This gives the protein CSAAHRTSGTDTQYF.

This clonotype was seen ten or more times. The J gene is TRBJ2-1, the V gene TRBV7-2; TRBD1 might be the D (6 bases). Trimming removed 11 bases at V and 5 bases at J, with 25 bases between. Germline V gives CDR1 SGHTA, CDR2 FQGNSA. The CDR3 length is 16 residues. Here the CDR3 DNA reads TGTGCCTCAGGGGCAGGAGCCACAACTCGGCACAATGAGCAGTTCTTC. Its translation: CASGAGATTRHNEQFF.

The genes are TRBV19 and TRBJ1-1; D remains unclear. V lost 4 bases and J 7 bases, leaving 16 bases between the germline ends. The CDR3 length is 14 residues. CDR1 and CDR2 (germline): LNHDA, SQIVND (reference sequence). Here the CDR3 reads CASSTEYIPFEAFF. The DNA of the CDR3 is TGTGCCAGTAGTACCGAATACATCCCTTTTGAAGCTTTCTTT. The entire variable domain, with the rest obtained from reference TRBV19 and TRBJ1-1, is as follows: DGGITQSPKYLFRKEGQNVTLSCEQNLNHDAMYWYRQDPGQGLRLIYYSQIVNDFQKGDIAEGYSVSREKKESFPLTVTSAQKNPTAFYLCASSTEYIPFEAFFGQGTRLTVV.

This clonotype was seen repeatedly, ten times or more. This chain's CDR3 is CATSDSTGDNEKLFF. CDR3 coding DNA: TGTGCCACCAGTGACTCGACAGGGGATAATGAAAAACTGTTTTTT. The chain combines TRBV24-1 with TRBJ1-4; 8 positions match TRBD1. The CDR3 consists of 15 residues. From germline, CDR1 is KGHDR and CDR2 SFDVKD. The trim removed 4 bases at V and 4 bases at J, leaving 4 bases unmatched.

This clonotype was seen many times. V and J are TRBV5-6 and TRBJ2-5, with 8 bases aligning to TRBD2. Germline V gene lookup returns CDR1 SGHDT and CDR2 YYEEEE. CDR3 length: 16 amino acids. The ends lost 0 bases at V and 2 bases at J; junction bases unmatched: 6. In DNA, the CDR3 is TGTGCCAGCAGCTTGGCTGGGACTAGGCGACAAGAGACCCAGTACTTC. It encodes CASSLAGTRRQETQYF.

This clonotype was picked up many times. The J gene is TRBJ1-5, the V gene TRBV28; D might be TRBD1 (6 bases). There are 13 residues in the CDR3. V shed 4 bases and J shed 7 bases, with 11 bases lying between them. CDR1 and CDR2 (germline): MDHEN, SYDVKM. The CDR3 nucleotides read TGTGCCAGCAGTTCGGGGGGCGTGCAGCCCCAGCATTTT. Translation gives CASSSGGVQPQHF.

This clonotype showed up many times. Here the CDR3 reads CSTSSLGAHTEAFF. CDR3 nucleotide sequence: TGCAGCACCTCAAGTTTAGGGGCGCATACTGAAGCTTTCTTT. The gene calls are TRBV20-1 and TRBJ1-1; TRBD1 might be the D (5 bases). Germline V gene sequence: CDR1 DFQATT, CDR2 SNEGSKA (reference sequence). The CDR3 covers 14 residues.

This clonotype has at least ten counts. The gene calls are TRBV7-8 and TRBJ1-1, with D perhaps matching TRBD1 (5 bases). The germline V gene has CDR1 SGHVS and CDR2 FQNEAQ. V was cut by 1 base and J by 1 base, with 19 bases left in between. This CDR3 region has 18 residues. CDR3 nucleotide sequence: TGTGCCAGCAGCTTAGGGTCCAGGGAGGAACGGAGGAACACTGAAGCTTTCTTT. Translated, it gives CASSLGSREERRNTEAFF.

The chain employs TRBV5-5 and TRBJ1-4; 7 bases line up with TRBD1. CDR1 and CDR2 (germline): SGHKS, YYEKEE (reference sequence). CDR3 size: 13 residues. V trimming: 7 bases; J trimming: 8 bases; junction bases outside the gene matches: 8. As DNA, the CDR3 is TGTGCCAGCGGGGAATACAGGGGAGAAAAACTGTTTTTT. Translated: CASGEYRGEKLFF.

Only a few counts were recorded for this clonotype. The CDR3, as DNA: TGTGCCATCAGACCGGGACAGGGGGATCAGTTCTTC. It translates to CAIRPGQGDQFF. The V and J genes are TRBV10-3 and TRBJ2-1; TRBD1 matches 11 bases. In germline, CDR1 is ENHRY, CDR2 SYGVKD. Germline trimming cut 6 bases from V and 13 bases from J; bases unmatched to any gene: 5. There are 12 residues in the CDR3.